This T cell receptor beta chain was sequenced during a study of blood T cells in healthy people across ages. General study findings and limits: Any changes in expanded clonotypes were possibly confounded, as donor CMV status remained unknown.

Germline V lookup: CDR1 SGHTA, CDR2 FQGNSA. The CDR3 extends over 16 amino acids. V lost 5 bases, J lost 3 bases, and 17 bases lay in between. Primers used in a second PCR of roughly 6 to 11 cycles were a sample-barcoded 5' primer and a J-beta primer mix. TCRdb used MiXCR to reprocess the 5' RACE reads, holding one entry per CDR3 protein. Of 1.5 million or so distinct CDR3 sequences listed, roughly 45% are singletons. In regard to this clonotype: Its antigen remains unknown.

Material for sequencing was blood. This TCR was recovered from a woman between 18 and 30 years old in good health. V gene TRBV7-2 combines with J gene TRBJ1-5; tentative D call: TRBD1 (6 bases). The DNA of the CDR3 is TGTGCCAGCAGCCCTCAGGGGCTGTACCCCAATCAGCCCCAGCATTTT. It translates to CASSPQGLYPNQPQHF.